The clone carrying this T cell receptor (beta chain) was detected a few times. Its antigen is undetermined. This entry is derived from a study of blood T cells in healthy people across ages. The second PCR ran roughly 7 to 12 cycles with a sample-barcoded 5' primer and J-beta primers. The authors tagged each cDNA molecule using a template-switch adaptor with 12 random nucleotides. TCRdb called the 5' RACE reads again in MiXCR, with one record for every CDR3 protein. The sample records around 1.5 million distinct CDR3 sequences, almost 60% being singletons. Notes on the study in general: In older individuals, TCR beta diversity per million T cells was lower, falling roughly linearly with age. Unsorted PBMCs prevented conclusive naive versus antigen-experienced comparison.

The CDR3 spans 10 residues. The chain recombines TRBV21-1 with TRBJ2-5. The assigned J gene may be wrong: the sequence end matches TRBJ2-7 better. TRBV21-1 is described as a pseudogene. The sequence came from a man aged 18 to 29 in good health. The sequenced sample was blood. This CDR3 reads CASTPTEQYF. In DNA, the CDR3 is TGTGCCAGCACCCCAACCGAGCAGTACTTC.